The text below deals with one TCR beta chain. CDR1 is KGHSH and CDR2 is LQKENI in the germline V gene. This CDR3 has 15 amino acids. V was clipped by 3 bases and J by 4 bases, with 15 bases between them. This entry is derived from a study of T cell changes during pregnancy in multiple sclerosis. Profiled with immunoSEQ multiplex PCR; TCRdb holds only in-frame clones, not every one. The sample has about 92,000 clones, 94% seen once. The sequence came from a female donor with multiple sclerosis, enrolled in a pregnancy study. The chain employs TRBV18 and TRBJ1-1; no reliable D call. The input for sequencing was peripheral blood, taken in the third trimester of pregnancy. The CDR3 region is CASSPIRGYSTEAFF. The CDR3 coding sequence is TGTGCCAGCTCACCTATCCGGGGTTATTCCACTGAAGCTTTCTTT.